Below, 9 T cell receptor beta chains from the same sample are listed, as sequenced in a study of shared clonotypes between healthy human individuals. Measured with immunoSEQ multiplex PCR; TCRdb has only the in-frame clones, and not every one. The sample carries hundreds of thousands of clones, approximately 73% recorded once. The source material was memory CD4+ T cells sorted from blood. Noted subset: CD45RA-negative fraction. The origin of the receptors is a woman in her 30s in good health.

The table lists this clone with a few counts. This sequence joins TRBV9 and TRBJ1-6; TRBD1 aligns across 12 bases. This CDR3 has 15 amino acids. Germline V lookup: CDR1 SGDLS, CDR2 YYNGEE. After removal of 4 bases from V and 10 bases from J, the junction contained 6 bases not matched to a gene. DNA of the CDR3: TGTGCCAGCAGCATCGGGACAGGGGGCTTGTCACCCCTCCACTTT. Its translation is CASSIGTGGLSPLHF.

This clone was counted a single time. The J gene is TRBJ2-2, the V gene TRBV7-9; a possible D gene is TRBD2 (6 bases). This CDR3 region has 16 residues. CDR1 is SEHNR and CDR2 is FQNEAQ in the germline V gene (reference sequence). V was shortened by 3 bases and J by 3 bases, with 14 bases between the two germline ends. The CDR3 spells CASSFWGGGDTGELFF. The CDR3 region has the DNA TGTGCCAGCAGCTTCTGGGGCGGCGGGGACACCGGGGAGCTGTTTTTT.

The chain couples TRBV5-1 to TRBJ2-1; 8 positions match TRBD1. This CDR3 is 14 amino acids long. Trimming removed 4 bases from V and 5 bases from J; junction bases left unmatched: 5. Germline CDR1 and CDR2: SGHRS and YFSETQ. CDR3 protein: CASSAQGADNEQFF. CDR3 coding DNA: TGCGCCAGCAGCGCCCAGGGGGCAGACAATGAGCAGTTCTTC.

About this clone itself: Within the sample, other DNA sequences also encode this same CDR3. This chain joins TRBV7-9 and TRBJ1-4, with 9 bases lining up with TRBD1. After removal of 5 bases from V and 5 bases from J, the junction contained 3 bases not matched to a gene. The CDR3 is 14 residues long. In germline, CDR1 is SEHNR, CDR2 FQNEAQ (reference sequence). CDR3: CASSAGQGNEKLFF. For the CDR3, the DNA is TGTGCCAGCAGCGCGGGACAGGGAAATGAAAAACTGTTTTTT.

This clone was observed a few times. The chain uses TRBV11-2 and TRBJ2-1; 8 bases line up with TRBD2. The germline gives CDR1 SGHAT, CDR2 FQNNGV. CDR3 length equals 17 residues. The ends lost 5 bases at V and 5 bases at J; junction bases unmatched: 14. Here the CDR3 DNA reads TGTGCCAGCAGCCCGGGGGGGATCCTCTATGAAGACAATGAGCAGTTCTTC. Translation: CASSPGGILYEDNEQFF.

The DNA of the CDR3 is TGTGCCAGCAGTTCTGGGACAGGGAAGTATCAGCCCCAGCATTTT. It codes for CASSSGTGKYQPQHF. This chain uses TRBV27 with TRBJ1-5; TRBD1 aligns across 9 bases. Germline-derived CDR1 and CDR2 are MNHEY and SMNVEV (reference sequence). Trimming at V came to 4 bases and at J to 5 bases, leaving 6 bases not matched to a gene. The CDR3 sequence is 15 residues long.

The chain uses TRBV7-8 and TRBJ1-5; 10 positions agree with TRBD1. After removal of 5 bases from V and 3 bases from J, the junction contained 16 bases not matched to a gene. The CDR3 is 19 amino acids. CDR1 is SGHVS, CDR2 FQNEAQ, per germline. CDR3 sequence (DNA): TGTGCCAGCAGCCTGTTAAGGTCGGGACAGGGGTTTTTCAATCAGCCCCAGCATTTT. It translates to CASSLLRSGQGFFNQPQHF.

V gene TRBV7-8 combines with J gene TRBJ2-5; no definite D call. The germline V gene encodes CDR1 SGHVS and CDR2 FQNEAQ. Between the trimmed V and J ends, which lost 4 bases and 2 bases, there was a span of 8 bases. CDR3 size: 13 residues. CDR3 amino acids: CASSSSGQETQYF. CDR3 coding DNA: TGTGCCAGCAGCTCTTCCGGGCAAGAGACCCAGTACTTC.

This chain joins TRBV27 and TRBJ2-7; 8 bases are shared with TRBD1. CDR1 is MNHEY and CDR2 is SMNVEV in the germline V gene (reference sequence). This CDR3 comprises 14 residues. Trimming took 3 bases from V and 1 from J; bases not matched to a gene: 2. The CDR3 protein is CASSFRQGSYEQYF. Here the CDR3 DNA reads TGTGCCAGCAGTTTCCGACAGGGGTCCTACGAGCAGTACTTC.